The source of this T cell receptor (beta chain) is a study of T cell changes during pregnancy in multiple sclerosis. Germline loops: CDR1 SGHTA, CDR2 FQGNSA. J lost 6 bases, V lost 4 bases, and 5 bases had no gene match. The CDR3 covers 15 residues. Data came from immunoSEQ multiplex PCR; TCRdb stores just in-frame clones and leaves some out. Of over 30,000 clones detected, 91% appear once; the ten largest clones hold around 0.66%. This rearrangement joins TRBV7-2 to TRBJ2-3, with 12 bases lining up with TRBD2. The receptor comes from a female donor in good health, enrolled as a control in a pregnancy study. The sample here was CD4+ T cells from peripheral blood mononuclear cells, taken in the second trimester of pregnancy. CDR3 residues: CASSSLAGGLDTQYF. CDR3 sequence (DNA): TGTGCCAGCAGCTCCCTAGCGGGGGGGCTGGATACGCAGTATTTT.